This T cell receptor (beta chain) was identified during a study of regulatory T cells in long-lasting Graves disease. Study summary: Under 3 months of antithyroid drugs had been taken by newly diagnosed Graves' patients.

Study observations and caveats: Whereas new patients shared roughly 910 public clonotypes, persistent patients shared more, at approximately 2,700.

Time point meaning: newly diagnosed GD, antithyroid drugs for less than 3 months. Researchers made the TCR library from RNA that was extracted from PBMCs. This clonotype was picked up many times. Antigen unknown. V gave up 6 bases and J gave up 9 bases, with 12 bases separating them. The CDR3 sequence is 12 residues long. Relying on iRepertoire HTBI primers and Arm-PCR of CDR3 regions, the team built TCR beta libraries. In TCRdb, the multiplex PCR reads were re-called with MiXCR into one record per CDR3 protein. The data show approximately 310,000 distinct CDR3 sequences, over 15% seen once. The chain is built from TRBV12-3 or TRBV12-4 and TRBJ2-1, with D possibly being TRBD2 (6 bases). This TCR was recovered from a female donor with Graves disease. Sequences were derived from peripheral blood mononuclear cells (PBMCs), sampled at new diagnosis, from a patient treated with antithyroid drugs. This chain's CDR3 is CASSRDSPEQFF. CDR3 nucleotides: TGTGCCAGCAGCCGGGACTCCCCTGAGCAGTTCTTC.